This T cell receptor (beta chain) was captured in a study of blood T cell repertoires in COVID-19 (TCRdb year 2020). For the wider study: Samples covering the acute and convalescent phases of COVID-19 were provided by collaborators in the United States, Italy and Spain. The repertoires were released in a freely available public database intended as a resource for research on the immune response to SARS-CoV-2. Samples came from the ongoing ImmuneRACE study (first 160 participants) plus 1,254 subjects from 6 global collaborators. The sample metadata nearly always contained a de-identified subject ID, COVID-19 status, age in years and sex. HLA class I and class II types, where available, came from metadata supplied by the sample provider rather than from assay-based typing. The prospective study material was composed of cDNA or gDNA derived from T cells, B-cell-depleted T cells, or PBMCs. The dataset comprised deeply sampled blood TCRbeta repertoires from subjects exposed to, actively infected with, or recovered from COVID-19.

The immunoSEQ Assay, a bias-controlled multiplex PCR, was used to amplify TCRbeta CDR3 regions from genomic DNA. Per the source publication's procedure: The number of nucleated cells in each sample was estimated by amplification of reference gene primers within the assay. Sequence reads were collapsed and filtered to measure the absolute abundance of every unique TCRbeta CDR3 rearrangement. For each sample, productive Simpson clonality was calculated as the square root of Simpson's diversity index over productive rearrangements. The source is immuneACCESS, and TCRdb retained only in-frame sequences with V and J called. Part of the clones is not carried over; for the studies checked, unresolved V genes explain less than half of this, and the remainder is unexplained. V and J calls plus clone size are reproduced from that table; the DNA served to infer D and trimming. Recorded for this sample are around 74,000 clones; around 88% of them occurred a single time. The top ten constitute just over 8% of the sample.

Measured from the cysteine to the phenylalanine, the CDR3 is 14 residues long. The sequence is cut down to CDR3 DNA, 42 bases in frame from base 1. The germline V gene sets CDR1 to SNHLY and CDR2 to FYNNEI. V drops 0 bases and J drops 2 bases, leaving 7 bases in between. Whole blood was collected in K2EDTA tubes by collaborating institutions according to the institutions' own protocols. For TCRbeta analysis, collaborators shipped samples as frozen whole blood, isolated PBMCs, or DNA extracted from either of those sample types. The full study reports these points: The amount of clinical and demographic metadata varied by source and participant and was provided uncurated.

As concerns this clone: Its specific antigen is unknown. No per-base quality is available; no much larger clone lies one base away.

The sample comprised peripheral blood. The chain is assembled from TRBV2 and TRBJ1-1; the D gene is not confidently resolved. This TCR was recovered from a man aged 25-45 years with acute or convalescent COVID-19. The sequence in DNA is TGTGCCAGCAGTGAAGCGCCCAGTAACACTGAAGCTTTCTTT. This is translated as CASSEAPSNTEAFF.